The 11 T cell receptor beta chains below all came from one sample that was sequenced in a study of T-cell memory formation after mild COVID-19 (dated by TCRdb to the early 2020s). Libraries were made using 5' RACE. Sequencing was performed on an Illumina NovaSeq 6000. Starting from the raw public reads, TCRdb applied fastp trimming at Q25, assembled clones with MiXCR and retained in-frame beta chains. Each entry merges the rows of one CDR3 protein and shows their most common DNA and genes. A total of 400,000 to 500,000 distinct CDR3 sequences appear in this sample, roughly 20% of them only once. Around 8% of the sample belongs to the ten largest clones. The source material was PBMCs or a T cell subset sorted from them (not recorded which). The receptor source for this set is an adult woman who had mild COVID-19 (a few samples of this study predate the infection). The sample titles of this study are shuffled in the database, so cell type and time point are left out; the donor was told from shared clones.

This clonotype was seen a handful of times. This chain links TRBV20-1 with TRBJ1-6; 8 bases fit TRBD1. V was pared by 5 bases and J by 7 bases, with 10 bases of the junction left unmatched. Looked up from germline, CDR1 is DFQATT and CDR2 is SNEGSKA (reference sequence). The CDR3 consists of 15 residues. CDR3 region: CSAQGAQVGNSPLHF. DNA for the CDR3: TGCAGTGCTCAGGGGGCGCAAGTGGGGAATTCACCCCTCCACTTT.

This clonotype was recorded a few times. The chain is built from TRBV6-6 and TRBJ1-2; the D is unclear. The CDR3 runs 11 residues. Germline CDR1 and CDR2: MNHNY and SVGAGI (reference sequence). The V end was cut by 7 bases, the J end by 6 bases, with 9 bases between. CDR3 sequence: CASNHRDGYTF. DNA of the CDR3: TGTGCCAGCAATCACCGGGATGGCTACACCTTC.

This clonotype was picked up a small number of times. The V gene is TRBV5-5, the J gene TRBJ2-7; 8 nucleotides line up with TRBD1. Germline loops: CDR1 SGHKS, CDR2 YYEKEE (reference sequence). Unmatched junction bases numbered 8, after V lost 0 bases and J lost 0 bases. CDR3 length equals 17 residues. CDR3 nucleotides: TGTGCCAGCAGCTTGGCCAAGCACAGGGGGAGCTCCTACGAGCAGTACTTC. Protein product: CASSLAKHRGSSYEQYF.

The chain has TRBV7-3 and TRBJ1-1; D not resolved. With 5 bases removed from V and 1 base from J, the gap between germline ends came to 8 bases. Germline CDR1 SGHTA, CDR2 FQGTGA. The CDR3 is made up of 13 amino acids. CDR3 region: CASSESANTEAFF. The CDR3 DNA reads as TGTGCCAGCAGCGAGTCAGCGAACACTGAAGCTTTCTTT.

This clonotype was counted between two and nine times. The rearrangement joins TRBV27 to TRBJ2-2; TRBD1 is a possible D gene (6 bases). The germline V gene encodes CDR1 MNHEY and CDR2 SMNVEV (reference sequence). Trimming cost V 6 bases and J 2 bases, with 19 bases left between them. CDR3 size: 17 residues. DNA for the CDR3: TGTGCCAGCAGCCGGACTGGGACAATGGGAAACACCGGGGAGCTGTTTTTT. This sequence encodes CASSRTGTMGNTGELFF.

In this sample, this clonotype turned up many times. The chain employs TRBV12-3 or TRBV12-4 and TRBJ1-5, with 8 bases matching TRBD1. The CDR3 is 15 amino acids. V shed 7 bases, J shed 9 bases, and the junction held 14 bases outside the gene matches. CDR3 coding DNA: TGTGCCAGCACCCTCGGTAGGGGACAGGCCCTGCCCCAGCATTTT. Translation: CASTLGRGQALPQHF.

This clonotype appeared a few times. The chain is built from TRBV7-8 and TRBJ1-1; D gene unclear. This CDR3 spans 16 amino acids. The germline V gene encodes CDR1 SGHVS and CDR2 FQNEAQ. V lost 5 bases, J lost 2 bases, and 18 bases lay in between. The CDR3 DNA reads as TGTGCCAGCAGCCCCCTCCGGGTGGCCTCCAACACTGAAGCTTTCTTT. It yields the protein CASSPLRVASNTEAFF.

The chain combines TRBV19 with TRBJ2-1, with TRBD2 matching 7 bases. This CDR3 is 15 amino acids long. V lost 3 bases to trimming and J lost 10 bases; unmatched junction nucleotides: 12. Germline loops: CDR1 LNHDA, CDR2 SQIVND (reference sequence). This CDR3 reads CASSMGGKPVGEQFF. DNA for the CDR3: TGTGCCAGTAGTATGGGAGGGAAGCCAGTTGGGGAGCAGTTCTTC. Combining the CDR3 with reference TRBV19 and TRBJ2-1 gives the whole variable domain DGGITQSPKYLFRKEGQNVTLSCEQNLNHDAMYWYRQDPGQGLRLIYYSQIVNDFQKGDIAEGYSVSREKKESFPLTVTSAQKNPTAFYLCASSMGGKPVGEQFFGPGTRLTVL.

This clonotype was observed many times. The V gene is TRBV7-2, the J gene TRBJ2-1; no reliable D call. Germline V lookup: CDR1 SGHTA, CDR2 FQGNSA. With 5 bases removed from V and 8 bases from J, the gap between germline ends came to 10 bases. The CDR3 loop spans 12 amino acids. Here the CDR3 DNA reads TGTGCCAGCAGCCCTAGAACGGATGAGCAGTTCTTC. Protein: CASSPRTDEQFF.

DNA of the CDR3: TGTGCCAGCAGCTTAACCGGGTCCGGGCCACCGACCCAGTACTTC. Translation: CASSLTGSGPPTQYF. This sequence joins TRBV7-3 and TRBJ2-5; the D is unclear. CDR1 is SGHTA, CDR2 FQGTGA, per germline. The V and J ends lost 0 bases and 7 bases respectively, with 15 bases between them. This CDR3 is built from 15 residues.

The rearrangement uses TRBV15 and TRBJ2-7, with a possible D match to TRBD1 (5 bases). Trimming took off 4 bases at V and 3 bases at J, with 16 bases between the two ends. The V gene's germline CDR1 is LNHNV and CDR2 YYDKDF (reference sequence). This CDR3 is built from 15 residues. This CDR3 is CATSTTQDGIYEQYF. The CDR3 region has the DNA TGTGCCACCAGCACCACACAGGACGGTATCTACGAGCAGTACTTC.